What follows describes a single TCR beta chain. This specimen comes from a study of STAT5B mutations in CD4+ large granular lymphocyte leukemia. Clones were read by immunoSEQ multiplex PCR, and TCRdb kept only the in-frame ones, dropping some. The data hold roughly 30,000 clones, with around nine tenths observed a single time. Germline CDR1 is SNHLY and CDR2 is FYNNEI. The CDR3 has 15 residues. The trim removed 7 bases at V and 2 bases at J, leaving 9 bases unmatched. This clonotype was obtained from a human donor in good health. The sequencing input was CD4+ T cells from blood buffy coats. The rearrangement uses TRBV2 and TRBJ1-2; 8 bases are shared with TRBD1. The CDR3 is CASNAWTGRNYGYTF. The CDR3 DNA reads TGTGCCAGCAATGCCTGGACAGGGAGGAACTATGGCTACACCTTC.